These 16 T cell receptor beta chains share one sample of origin, sequenced in a study of identical twins. In TCRdb, the 5' RACE reads were re-called with MiXCR into one record per CDR3 protein. Of 500,000 or so distinct CDR3 sequences detected, roughly a fifth appear once; the ten largest clones hold around 1%. These data also formed part of another study, on T cells expressing NK-cell markers.

Sequencing was carried out using CD4+ T cells sorted from blood. The receptors were gathered from a woman between 18 and 29 years old in good health.

The chain uses TRBV6-1 and TRBJ2-5; TRBD2 matches 7 bases. The CDR3 runs to 14 residues. The ends lost 7 bases at V and 5 bases at J; junction bases unmatched: 10. Germline V gene lookup returns CDR1 MNHNS and CDR2 SASEGT. The chain's CDR3 is CASNDHGGGETQYF. The CDR3, as DNA: TGTGCCAGCAACGATCACGGCGGGGGTGAGACCCAGTACTTC.

This clonotype has only a few counts. This CDR3 is CASSYHTPRTGMNTEAFF. In nucleotides, the CDR3 is TGTGCCAGCAGTTATCACACCCCTCGGACAGGGATGAACACTGAAGCTTTCTTT. V gene TRBV6-5 combines with J gene TRBJ1-1; 8 positions match TRBD1. Germline values: CDR1 MNHEY, CDR2 SVGAGI. Trimming cost V 3 bases and J 0 bases; bases outside gene matches: 12. The CDR3 is 18 residues long.

The chain couples TRBV18 to TRBJ2-1; 7 bases agree with TRBD2. V dropped 1 base and J dropped 9; count of bases not matched to a gene: 0. Per germline, CDR1 KGHSH and CDR2 LQKENI. This CDR3 is built from 12 residues. The CDR3 region is CASSPREGEQFF. CDR3 DNA sequence: TGTGCCAGCTCACCACGGGAGGGTGAGCAGTTCTTC.

This sequence joins TRBV4-3 and TRBJ2-1; D may be TRBD2 (6 bases). The germline CDR1 and CDR2 sequences are LGHNA and YSLEER. The length of the CDR3 is 13 residues. The V end was cut by 8 bases, the J end by 6 bases, with 14 bases between. The CDR3 spells CASGERVGNEQFF. The DNA of the CDR3 is TGCGCCAGCGGGGAGCGGGTGGGCAATGAGCAGTTCTTC.

This clonotype was counted between two and nine times. This chain links TRBV6-5 with TRBJ2-5; a weak D match, TRBD2 (7 bases). This CDR3 has 17 residues. Trimming removed 2 bases from V and 5 bases from J, with 21 bases in between. Germline CDR1 reads MNHEY; CDR2 reads SVGAGI. The CDR3 coding sequence is TGTGCCAGCAGTTACGAATTTAGGGGGGGCCGGAGGGAGACCCAGTACTTC. It yields the protein CASSYEFRGGRRETQYF.

The chain couples TRBV11-2 to TRBJ2-7; 8 nucleotides align to TRBD2. This CDR3 has 15 amino acids. Germline CDR1 and CDR2: SGHAT and FQNNGV. V lost 5 bases, J lost 4 bases, and 10 bases stayed unmatched. CDR3 protein: CASSQRPAGVYEQYF. In DNA form, the CDR3 reads TGTGCCAGCAGCCAACGGCCAGCGGGAGTGTACGAGCAGTACTTC.

This clonotype was recorded many times. The rearrangement uses TRBV20-1 and TRBJ2-7; 11 positions agree with TRBD2. Germline V gives CDR1 DFQATT, CDR2 SNEGSKA (reference sequence). Germline trimming cut 4 bases from V and 1 base from J; bases unmatched to any gene: 3. The CDR3 is 14 amino acids. The CDR3 DNA reads as TGCAGTGCTACGACTAGCGGGAAATCCTACGAGCAGTACTTC. This encodes CSATTSGKSYEQYF.

There are many counts of this clonotype. The genes are TRBV20-1 and TRBJ2-3; D not certain. Germline V gene data show CDR1 as DFQATT and CDR2 as SNEGSKA (reference sequence). There are 14 residues in the CDR3. Trimming took off 2 bases at V and 0 bases at J, with 9 bases between the two ends. The CDR3 reads CSARHGPSTDTQYF. CDR3 in DNA: TGCAGTGCTAGACACGGGCCTAGCACAGATACGCAGTATTTT.

This chain connects TRBV10-3 to TRBJ2-5; no clear D. With 6 bases removed from V and 2 bases from J, the gap between germline ends came to 10 bases. This CDR3 is 13 amino acids long. Germline values: CDR1 ENHRY, CDR2 SYGVKD. CDR3 in amino acids: CAISVRLQETQYF. The CDR3 DNA reads TGTGCCATCAGCGTCAGGCTGCAAGAGACCCAGTACTTC.

This clonotype was picked up many times. The V and J genes are TRBV5-1 and TRBJ2-4; 8 bases agree with TRBD1. Unmatched junction bases numbered 5, after V lost 4 bases and J lost 8 bases. Germline V gene data show CDR1 as SGHRS and CDR2 as YFSETQ. This CDR3 is 13 amino acids long. DNA of the CDR3: TGCGCCAGCAGCCCGCCGACAGGGGACATTCAGTACTTC. Protein product: CASSPPTGDIQYF.

J is TRBJ1-1 and V is TRBV4-3; D unresolved. The CDR3 spans 16 residues. V lost 1 base and J lost 2, with 14 bases in between. Germline CDR1 and CDR2: LGHNA and YSLEER. CDR3 sequence (DNA): TGCGCCAGCAGCCAAGGTATTTGGACGGGAAACACTGAAGCTTTCTTT. Amino acid sequence: CASSQGIWTGNTEAFF.

The table lists this clonotype with a few counts. The chain employs TRBV29-1 and TRBJ1-1; D remains unclear. The ends were cut back, 0 bases at V and 4 bases at J, with 9 bases in the middle. There are 13 residues in the CDR3. CDR1 and CDR2 from the germline V gene are SQVTM and ANQGSEA. CDR3 nucleotide sequence: TGCAGCGTTGAAGAGATGGTGGGCACTGAAGCTTTCTTT. Translated: CSVEEMVGTEAFF. The full variable domain, with the rest looked up from reference TRBV29-1 and TRBJ1-1, is SAVISQKPSRDICQRGTSLTIQCQVDSQVTMMFWYRQQPGQSLTLIATANQGSEATYESGFVIDKFPISRPNLTFSTLTVSNMSPEDSSIYLCSVEEMVGTEAFFGQGTRLTVV.

This clonotype was seen just once. V gene TRBV12-5 combines with J gene TRBJ2-1, with D uncertain. Deletions cut 6 bases from V and 4 bases from J, with 7 bases between. The CDR3 is 12 residues long. Germline lookup yields CDR1 LGHNT and CDR2 FRNRAP. The CDR3 DNA is TGTGCTAGTGGACCCCCTTACAATGAGCAGTTCTTC. As protein: CASGPPYNEQFF.

The chain recombines TRBV12-5 with TRBJ2-1, with 9 positions matching TRBD2. J lost 5 bases, V lost 0 bases, and 8 bases had no gene match. Germline V gene sequence: CDR1 LGHNT, CDR2 FRNRAP. The CDR3 is 17 amino acids. The CDR3 is CASGLVLRLAANNEQFF. The CDR3 nucleotides read TGTGCTAGTGGTTTGGTACTTAGACTAGCGGCGAACAATGAGCAGTTCTTC. Drawing the rest from reference TRBV12-5 and TRBJ2-1, the complete variable domain is DARVTQTPRHKVTEMGQEVTMRCQPILGHNTVFWYRQTMMQGLELLAYFRNRAPLDDSGMPKDRFSAEMPDATLATLKIQPSEPRDSAVYFCASGLVLRLAANNEQFFGPGTRLTVL.

The rearrangement links TRBV7-2 to TRBJ2-5, with D unresolved. V lost 5 bases and J 6 bases, leaving 13 bases between the germline ends. The CDR3 is made up of 13 amino acids. Looked up from germline, CDR1 is SGHTA and CDR2 is FQGNSA. The CDR3 sequence: CASSLDGPKTQYF. The DNA of the CDR3 is TGTGCCAGCAGCCTGGACGGTCCCAAGACCCAGTACTTC.

This clonotype has a handful of counts. The chain joins TRBV12-3 or TRBV12-4 to TRBJ1-1, with a possible D match to TRBD1 (5 bases). CDR3 size: 13 residues. V lost 6 bases and J 5 bases, leaving 13 bases between the germline ends. In nucleotides, the CDR3 is TGTGCCAGCAGAAGGGGTGGGGGAACTGAAGCTTTCTTT. Residues: CASRRGGGTEAFF.